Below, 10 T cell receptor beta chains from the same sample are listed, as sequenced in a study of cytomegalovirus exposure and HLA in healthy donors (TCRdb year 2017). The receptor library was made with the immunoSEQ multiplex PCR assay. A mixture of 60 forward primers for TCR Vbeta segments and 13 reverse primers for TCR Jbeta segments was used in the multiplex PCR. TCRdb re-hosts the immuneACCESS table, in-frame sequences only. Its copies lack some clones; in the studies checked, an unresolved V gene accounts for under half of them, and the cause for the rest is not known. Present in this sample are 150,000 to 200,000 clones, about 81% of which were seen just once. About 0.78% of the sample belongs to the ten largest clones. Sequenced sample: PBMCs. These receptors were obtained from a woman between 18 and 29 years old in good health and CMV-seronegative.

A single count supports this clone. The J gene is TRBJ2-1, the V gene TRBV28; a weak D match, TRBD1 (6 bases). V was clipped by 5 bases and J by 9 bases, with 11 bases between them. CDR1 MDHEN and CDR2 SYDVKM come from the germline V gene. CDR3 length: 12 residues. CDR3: CASSAGQREQFF. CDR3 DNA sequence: TGTGCCAGCAGTGCAGGACAGCGTGAGCAGTTCTTC.

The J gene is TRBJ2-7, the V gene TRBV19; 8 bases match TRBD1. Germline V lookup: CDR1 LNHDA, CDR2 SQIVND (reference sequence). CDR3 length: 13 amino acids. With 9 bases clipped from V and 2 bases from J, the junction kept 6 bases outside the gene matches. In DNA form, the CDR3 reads TGTGCCAGCGGGACAGGCGTTACCTACGAGCAGTACTTC. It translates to CASGTGVTYEQYF.

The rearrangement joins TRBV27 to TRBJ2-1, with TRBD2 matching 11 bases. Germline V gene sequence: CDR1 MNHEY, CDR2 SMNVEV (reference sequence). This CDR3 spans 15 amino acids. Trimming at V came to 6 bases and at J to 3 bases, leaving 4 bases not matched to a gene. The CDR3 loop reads CASRVTSGVYNEQFF. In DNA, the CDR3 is TGTGCCAGCAGGGTGACTAGCGGGGTCTACAATGAGCAGTTCTTC.

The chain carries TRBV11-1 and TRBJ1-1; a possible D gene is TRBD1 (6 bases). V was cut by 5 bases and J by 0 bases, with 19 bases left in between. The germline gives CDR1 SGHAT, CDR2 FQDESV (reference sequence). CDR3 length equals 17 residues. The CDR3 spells CASSQSQGWLLNTEAFF. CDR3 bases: TGTGCCAGCAGCCAGAGTCAGGGGTGGCTGTTGAACACTGAAGCTTTCTTT.

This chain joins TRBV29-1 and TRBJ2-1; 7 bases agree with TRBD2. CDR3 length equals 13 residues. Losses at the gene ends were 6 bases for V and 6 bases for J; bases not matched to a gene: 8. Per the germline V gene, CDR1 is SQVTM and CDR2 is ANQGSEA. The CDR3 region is CSVQRGSGNEQFF. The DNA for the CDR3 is TGCAGCGTGCAGCGGGGCTCCGGCAATGAGCAGTTCTTC.

The CDR3 protein is CASRMGQKNTGELFF. Here the CDR3 DNA reads TGTGCCAGTAGGATGGGACAAAAGAACACCGGGGAGCTGTTTTTT. V and J are TRBV19 and TRBJ2-2, with a possible D match to TRBD1 (6 bases). The germline CDR1 and CDR2 sequences are LNHDA and SQIVND (reference sequence). CDR3 length: 15 residues. V lost 6 bases and J 1 base, leaving 12 bases between the germline ends. The complete variable domain, with remaining parts taken from reference TRBV19 and TRBJ2-2, reads DGGITQSPKYLFRKEGQNVTLSCEQNLNHDAMYWYRQDPGQGLRLIYYSQIVNDFQKGDIAEGYSVSREKKESFPLTVTSAQKNPTAFYLCASRMGQKNTGELFFGEGSRLTVL.

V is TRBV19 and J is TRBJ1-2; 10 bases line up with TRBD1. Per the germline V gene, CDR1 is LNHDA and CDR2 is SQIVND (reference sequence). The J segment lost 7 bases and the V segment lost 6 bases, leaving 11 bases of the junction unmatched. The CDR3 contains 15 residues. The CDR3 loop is CASSTGQGWGGGYTF. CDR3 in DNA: TGTGCCAGTAGCACGGGACAGGGGTGGGGAGGTGGCTACACCTTC.

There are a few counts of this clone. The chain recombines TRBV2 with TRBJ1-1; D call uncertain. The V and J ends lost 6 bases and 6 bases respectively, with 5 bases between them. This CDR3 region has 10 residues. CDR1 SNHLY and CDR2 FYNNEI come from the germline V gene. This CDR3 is CASSRSEAFF. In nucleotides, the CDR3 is TGTGCCAGCAGCAGGTCTGAAGCTTTCTTT.

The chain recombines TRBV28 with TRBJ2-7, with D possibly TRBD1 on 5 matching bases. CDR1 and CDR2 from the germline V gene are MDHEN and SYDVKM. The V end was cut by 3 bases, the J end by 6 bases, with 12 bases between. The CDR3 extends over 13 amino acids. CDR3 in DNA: TGTGCCAGCAGTTTCTTAGGCAGGGTCGAGCAGTACTTC. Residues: CASSFLGRVEQYF.

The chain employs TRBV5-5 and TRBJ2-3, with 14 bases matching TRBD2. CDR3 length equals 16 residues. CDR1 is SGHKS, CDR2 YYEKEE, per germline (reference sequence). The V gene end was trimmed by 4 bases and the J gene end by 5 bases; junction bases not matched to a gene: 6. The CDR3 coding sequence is TGTGCCAGCAGCGCCGGGACTAGCGGGGGAATAGATACGCAGTATTTT. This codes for CASSAGTSGGIDTQYF. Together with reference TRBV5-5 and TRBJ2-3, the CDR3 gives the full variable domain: DAGVTQSPTHLIKTRGQQVTLRCSPISGHKSVSWYQQVLGQGPQFIFQYYEKEERGRGNFPDRFSARQFPNYSSELNVNALLLGDSALYLCASSAGTSGGIDTQYFGPGTRLTVL.